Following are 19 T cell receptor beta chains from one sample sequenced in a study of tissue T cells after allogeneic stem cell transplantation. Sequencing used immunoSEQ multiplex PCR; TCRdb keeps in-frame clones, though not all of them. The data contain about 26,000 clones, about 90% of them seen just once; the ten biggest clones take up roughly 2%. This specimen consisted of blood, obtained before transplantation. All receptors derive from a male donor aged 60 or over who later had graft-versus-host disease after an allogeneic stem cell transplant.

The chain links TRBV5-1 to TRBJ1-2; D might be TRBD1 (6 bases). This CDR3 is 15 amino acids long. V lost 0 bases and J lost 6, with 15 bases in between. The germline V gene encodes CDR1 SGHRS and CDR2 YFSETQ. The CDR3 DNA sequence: TGCGCCAGCAGCTTGGCCGACAGGATGGGCGATGGCTACACCTTC. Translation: CASSLADRMGDGYTF.

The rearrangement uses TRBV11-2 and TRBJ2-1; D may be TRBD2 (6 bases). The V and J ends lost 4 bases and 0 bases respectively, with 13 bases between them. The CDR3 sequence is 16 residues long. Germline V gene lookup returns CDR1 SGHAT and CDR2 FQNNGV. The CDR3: CASSYRAGSSYNEQFF. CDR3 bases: TGTGCCAGCAGCTACCGGGCGGGGAGCTCCTACAATGAGCAGTTCTTC.

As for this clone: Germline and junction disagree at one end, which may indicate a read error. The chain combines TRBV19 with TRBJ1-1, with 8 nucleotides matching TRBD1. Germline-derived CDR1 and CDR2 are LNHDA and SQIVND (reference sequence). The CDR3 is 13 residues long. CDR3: CASRSTTTSGTGF. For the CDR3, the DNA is TGTGCCAGTAGGTCAACGACAACTTCCGGGACAGGTTTT.

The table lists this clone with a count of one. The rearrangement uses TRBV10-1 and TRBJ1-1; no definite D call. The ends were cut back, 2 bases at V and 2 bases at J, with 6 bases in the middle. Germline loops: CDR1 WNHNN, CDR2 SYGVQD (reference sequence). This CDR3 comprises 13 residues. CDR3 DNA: TGCGCCAGCAGTGAGACAGTAAACACTGAAGCTTTCTTT. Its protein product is CASSETVNTEAFF.

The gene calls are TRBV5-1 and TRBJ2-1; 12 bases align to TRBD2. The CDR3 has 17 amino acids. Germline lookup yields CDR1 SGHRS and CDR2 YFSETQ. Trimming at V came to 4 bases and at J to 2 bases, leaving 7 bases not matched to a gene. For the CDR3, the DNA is TGCGCCAGCAGCCCAGGACTAGCGGGGCGTCCCTACAATGAGCAGTTCTTC. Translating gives CASSPGLAGRPYNEQFF.

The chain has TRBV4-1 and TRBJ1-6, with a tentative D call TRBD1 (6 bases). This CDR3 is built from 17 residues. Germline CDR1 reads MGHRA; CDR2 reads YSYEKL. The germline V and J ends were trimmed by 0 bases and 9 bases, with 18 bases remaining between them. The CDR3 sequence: CASSQEVGPGAGSPLHF. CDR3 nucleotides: TGCGCCAGCAGCCAAGAAGTCGGGCCGGGGGCCGGTTCACCCCTCCACTTT.

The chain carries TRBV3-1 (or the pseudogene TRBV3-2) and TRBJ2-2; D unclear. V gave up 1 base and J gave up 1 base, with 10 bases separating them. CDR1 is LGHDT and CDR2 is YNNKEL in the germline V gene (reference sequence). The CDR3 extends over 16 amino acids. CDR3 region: CASSQVAQLNTGELFF. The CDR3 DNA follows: TGTGCCAGCAGCCAAGTGGCACAGCTGAACACCGGGGAGCTGTTTTTT.

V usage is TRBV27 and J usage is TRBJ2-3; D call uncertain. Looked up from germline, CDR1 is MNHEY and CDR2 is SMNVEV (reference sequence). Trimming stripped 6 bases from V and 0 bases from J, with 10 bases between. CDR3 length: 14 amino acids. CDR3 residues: CASRPLASTDTQYF. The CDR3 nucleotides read TGTGCCAGCAGGCCTCTCGCAAGCACAGATACGCAGTATTTT.

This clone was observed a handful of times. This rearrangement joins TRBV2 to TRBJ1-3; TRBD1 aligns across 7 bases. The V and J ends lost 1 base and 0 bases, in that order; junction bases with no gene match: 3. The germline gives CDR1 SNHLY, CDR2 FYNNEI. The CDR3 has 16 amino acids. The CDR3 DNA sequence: TGTGCCAGCAGTGAAGGCAGGGGGGTCTCTGGAAACACCATATATTTT. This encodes CASSEGRGVSGNTIYF.

The DNA of the CDR3 is TGCGCCAGCAGCAGACCGAGCGGGACGGTCTACGAGCAGTACTTC. This translates into CASSRPSGTVYEQYF. The chain employs TRBV5-1 and TRBJ2-7; the match to TRBD2 covers 7 bases. Germline trimming cut 4 bases from V and 3 bases from J; bases unmatched to any gene: 10. The CDR3 loop spans 15 amino acids. Germline lookup yields CDR1 SGHRS and CDR2 YFSETQ.

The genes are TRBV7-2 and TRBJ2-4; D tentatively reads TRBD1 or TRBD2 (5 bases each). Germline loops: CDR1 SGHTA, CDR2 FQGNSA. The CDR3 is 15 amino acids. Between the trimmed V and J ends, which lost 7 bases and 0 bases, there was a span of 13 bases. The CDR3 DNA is TGTGCCAGCACTTGGGGCGGGTTAGCCAAAAACATTCAGTACTTC. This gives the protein CASTWGGLAKNIQYF.

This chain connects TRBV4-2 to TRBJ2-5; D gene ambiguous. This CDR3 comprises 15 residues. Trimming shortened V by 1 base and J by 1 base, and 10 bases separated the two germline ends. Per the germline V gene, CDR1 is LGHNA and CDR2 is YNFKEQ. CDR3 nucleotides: TGTGCCAGCAGCCAAGTACCGGGTATCCAAGAGACCCAGTACTTC. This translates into CASSQVPGIQETQYF.

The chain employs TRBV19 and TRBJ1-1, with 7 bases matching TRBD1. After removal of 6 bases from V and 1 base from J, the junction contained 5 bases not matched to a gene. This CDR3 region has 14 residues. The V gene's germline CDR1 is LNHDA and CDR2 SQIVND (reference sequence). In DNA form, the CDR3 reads TGTGCCAGTAGGACAGGGCGGAGGAACACTGAAGCTTTCTTT. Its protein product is CASRTGRRNTEAFF.

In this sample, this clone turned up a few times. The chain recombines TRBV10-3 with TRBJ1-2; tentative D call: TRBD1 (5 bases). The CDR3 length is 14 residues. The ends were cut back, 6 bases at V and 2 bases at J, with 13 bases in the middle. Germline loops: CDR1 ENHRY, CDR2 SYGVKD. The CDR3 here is CAIRGQGPNYGYTF. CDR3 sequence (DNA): TGTGCCATCAGGGGGCAGGGACCCAACTATGGCTACACCTTC.

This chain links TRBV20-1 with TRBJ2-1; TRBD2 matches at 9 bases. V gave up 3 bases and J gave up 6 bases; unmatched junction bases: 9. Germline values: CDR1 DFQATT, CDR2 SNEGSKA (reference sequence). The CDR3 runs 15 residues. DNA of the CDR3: TGCAGTGCTAGTTCGACCGCGGGAGGGGGCAATGAGCAGTTCTTC. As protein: CSASSTAGGGNEQFF.

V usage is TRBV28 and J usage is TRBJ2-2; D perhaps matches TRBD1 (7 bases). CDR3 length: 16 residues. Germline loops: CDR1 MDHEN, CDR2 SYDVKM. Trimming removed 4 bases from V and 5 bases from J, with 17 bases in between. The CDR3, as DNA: TGTGCCAGCAGTTCCTGGCGGCCAGGGGGGACCGGGGAGCTGTTTTTT. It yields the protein CASSSWRPGGTGELFF.

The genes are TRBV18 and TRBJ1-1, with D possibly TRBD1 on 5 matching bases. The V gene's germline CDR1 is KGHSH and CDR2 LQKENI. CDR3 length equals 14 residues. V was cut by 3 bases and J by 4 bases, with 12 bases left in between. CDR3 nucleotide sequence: TGTGCCAGCTCACCCCAGGGTCTGGGCACTGAAGCTTTCTTT. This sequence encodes CASSPQGLGTEAFF.

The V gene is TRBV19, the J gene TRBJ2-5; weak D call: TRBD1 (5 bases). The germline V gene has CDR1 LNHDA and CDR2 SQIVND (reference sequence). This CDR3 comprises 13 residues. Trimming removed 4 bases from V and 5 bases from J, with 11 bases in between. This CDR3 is CASSTGRAETQYF. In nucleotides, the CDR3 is TGTGCCAGTAGTACGGGCAGGGCTGAGACCCAGTACTTC.

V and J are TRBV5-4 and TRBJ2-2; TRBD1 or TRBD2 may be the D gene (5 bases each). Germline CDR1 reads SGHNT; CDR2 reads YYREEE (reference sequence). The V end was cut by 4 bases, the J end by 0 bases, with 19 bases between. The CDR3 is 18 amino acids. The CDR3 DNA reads TGTGCCAGCAGCCTATCCCCCCGGGGCGCCGCGAACACCGGGGAGCTGTTTTTT. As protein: CASSLSPRGAANTGELFF. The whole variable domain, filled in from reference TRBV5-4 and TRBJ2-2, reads ETGVTQSPTHLIKTRGQQVTLRCSSQSGHNTVSWYQQALGQGPQFIFQYYREEENGRGNFPPRFSGLQFPNYSSELNVNALELDDSALYLCASSLSPRGAANTGELFFGEGSRLTVL.